The following is a T cell receptor beta chain sequence with its context. This clone was seen just once. Its binding antigen is unknown. No clone much larger than this one lies a single base away; base qualities are absent. TCRbeta CDR3 regions were amplified from genomic DNA by means of the immunoSEQ Assay, a bias-controlled multiplex PCR. The study's own analysis went as follows. Nucleated cell counts per sample were estimated from amplification of reference gene primers within the assay. To quantify the absolute abundance of each unique TCRbeta CDR3 rearrangement, sequence reads were collapsed and filtered. For each sample, productive Simpson clonality was calculated by taking the square root of Simpson's diversity index across productive rearrangements. Held by TCRdb, this immuneACCESS table contains in-frame sequences only and omits some clones. Under half of the omission traces to an unresolved V gene where checked; the cause of the rest is unknown. The DNA was the basis for D and trimming; V, J and clone size are from that table. The sample table lists 150,000 to 200,000 clones, roughly three quarters of them with a count of one. The ten largest clones capture roughly 17% of the sample.

The collaborating institutions used their own protocols to collect whole blood in K2EDTA tubes. Collaborator samples were shipped for TCRbeta analysis as frozen whole blood, isolated PBMCs, or DNA extracted from either sample type. This record belongs to a study of blood T cell repertoires in COVID-19 (TCRdb year 2020). A note on the overall study: Samples covering the acute and convalescent phases of COVID-19 were provided by collaborators in the United States, Italy and Spain. The material from the prospective study consisted of cDNA or gDNA derived from T cells, B-cell-depleted T cells, or PBMCs. Subjects who had been exposed to COVID-19, were actively infected with it, or had recovered from it provided the deeply sampled blood TCRbeta repertoires that made up the dataset. The repertoires were released in a freely available public database intended as a resource for research on the immune response to SARS-CoV-2. The samples were drawn from two sources: the first 160 participants of the ongoing ImmuneRACE study, and 1,000 to 1,500 subjects contributed by 6 global collaborators. A de-identified subject ID, COVID-19 status, age in years and sex were almost always included in the sample metadata. Where HLA class I and class II types were available, the types were taken from metadata supplied by the sample provider, not from assay-based typing. Beyond this particular receptor, the publication reports: How much clinical and demographic metadata was included differed by source and by participant, and the metadata was provided uncurated.

The germline V gene yields SGHRS for CDR1 and YFSETQ for CDR2. The CDR3, from cysteine to phenylalanine, totals 14 residues. Only the CDR3 region is kept as DNA, spanning 42 bases read in frame from base 1. Trimming takes 6 bases off V and 1 base off J; junction bases not matched to a gene: 6. The rearrangement joined TRBV5-1 to TRBJ2-5; 7 bases in the middle match TRBD2. The sequenced material came from peripheral blood. This TCR was recovered from a man between 60 and 75 years old with active or convalescent COVID-19. The CDR3 here reads CASKSGGSQETQYF. The sequence in DNA is TGCGCCAGCAAGAGTGGCGGGAGCCAAGAGACCCAGTACTTC.